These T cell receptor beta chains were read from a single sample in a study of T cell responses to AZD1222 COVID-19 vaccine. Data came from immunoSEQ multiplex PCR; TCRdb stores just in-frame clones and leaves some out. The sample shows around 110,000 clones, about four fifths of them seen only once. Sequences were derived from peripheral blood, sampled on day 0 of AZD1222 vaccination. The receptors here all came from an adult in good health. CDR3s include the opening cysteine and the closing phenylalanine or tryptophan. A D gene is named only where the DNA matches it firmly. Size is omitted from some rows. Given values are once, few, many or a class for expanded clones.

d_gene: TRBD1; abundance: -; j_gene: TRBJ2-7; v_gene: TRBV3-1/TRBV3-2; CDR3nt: TGTGCCAGCAGCCGGGGACAGGGGATCGAGCAGTACTTC; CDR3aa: CASSRGQGIEQYF
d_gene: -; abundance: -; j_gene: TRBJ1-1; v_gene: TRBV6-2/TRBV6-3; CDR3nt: TGTGCCAGCAGCGACAACGGGTTTGAAGCTTTCTTT; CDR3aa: CASSDNGFEAFF
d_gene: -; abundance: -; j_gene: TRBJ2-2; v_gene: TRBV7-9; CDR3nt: TGTGCCAGCAACCCTCCGGGACAGAACACCGGGGAGCTGTTTTTT; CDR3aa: CASNPPGQNTGELFF
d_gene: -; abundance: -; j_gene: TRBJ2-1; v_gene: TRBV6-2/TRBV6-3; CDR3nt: TGTGCCAGCAGTAGAACCGGGCAGGGGTTCAAGGCTTGGAATGAGCAGTTCTTC; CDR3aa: CASSRTGQGFKAWNEQFF
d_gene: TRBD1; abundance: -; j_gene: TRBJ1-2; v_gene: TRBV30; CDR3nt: TGTGCCTGGATGTCGGGACAGGGTACCTTCGGAACTGGCTACACCTTC; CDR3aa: CAWMSGQGTFGTGYTF
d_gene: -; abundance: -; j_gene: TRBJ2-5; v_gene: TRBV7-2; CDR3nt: TGTGCCAGCAGCCCGCGACAGACCTCGGCCCAGTACTTC; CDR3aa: CASSPRQTSAQYF
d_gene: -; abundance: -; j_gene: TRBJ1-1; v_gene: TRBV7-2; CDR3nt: TGTGCCAGCAGCTTAGGGGACGGCCTCTGGACTGAAGCTTTCTTT; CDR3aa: CASSLGDGLWTEAFF
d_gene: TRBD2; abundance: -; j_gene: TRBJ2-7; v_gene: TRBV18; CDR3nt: TGTGCCAGCTCACCACCGGGACTAGCGGCAAAGTACGAGCAGTACTTC; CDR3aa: CASSPPGLAAKYEQYF
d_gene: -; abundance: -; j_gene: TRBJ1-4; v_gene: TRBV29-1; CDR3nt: TGCAGCGTTGAGGGGTCAGGGGCTAATGAAAAACTGTTTTTT; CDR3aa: CSVEGSGANEKLFF
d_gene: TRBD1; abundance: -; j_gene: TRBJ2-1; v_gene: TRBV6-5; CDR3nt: TGTGCCAGCAGTTCACCCGGGACAGGGGGAGTCGGTGAGCAGTTCTTC; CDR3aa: CASSSPGTGGVGEQFF
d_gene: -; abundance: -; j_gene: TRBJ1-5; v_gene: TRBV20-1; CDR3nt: TGCAGTGCTAGTGGGGGGGGAGACGGCAATCAGCCCCAGCATTTT; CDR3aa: CSASGGGDGNQPQHF
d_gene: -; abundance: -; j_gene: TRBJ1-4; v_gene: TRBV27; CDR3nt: TGTGCCAGCAGTCCCCAGGGGTCCCGACCAGAAAAACTGTTTTTT; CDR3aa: CASSPQGSRPEKLFF
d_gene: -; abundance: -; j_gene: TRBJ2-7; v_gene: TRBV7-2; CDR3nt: TGTGCCAGCAGCCAGGAAATAATCTCCTACGAGCAGTACTTC; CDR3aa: CASSQEIISYEQYF
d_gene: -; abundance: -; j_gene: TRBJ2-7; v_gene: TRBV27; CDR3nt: TGTGCCAGCAGTTCCCTGACAGGCCGCTACGAGCAGTACTTC; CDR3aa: CASSSLTGRYEQYF
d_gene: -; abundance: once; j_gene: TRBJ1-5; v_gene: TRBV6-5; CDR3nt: TGTGCCAGCAGGGGCTACAGGAATCAGCCCCAGCATTTT; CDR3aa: CASRGYRNQPQHF
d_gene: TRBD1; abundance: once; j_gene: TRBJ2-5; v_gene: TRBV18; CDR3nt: TGTGCCAGCTCCCGCGGGACAGGACAAGAGACCCAGTACTTC; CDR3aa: CASSRGTGQETQYF
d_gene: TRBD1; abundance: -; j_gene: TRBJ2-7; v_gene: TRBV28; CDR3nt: TGTGCCAGCAGTTCGGGACAGACCTACGAGCAGTACTTC; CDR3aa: CASSSGQTYEQYF
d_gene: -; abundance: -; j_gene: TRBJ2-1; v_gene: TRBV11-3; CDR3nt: TGTGCCAGCAGCTCCCGGAGTAGACGTGAGCAGTTCTTC; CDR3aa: CASSSRSRREQFF
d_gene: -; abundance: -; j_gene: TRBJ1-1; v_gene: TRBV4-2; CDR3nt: TGTGCCAGCACCTCCTCAGGGGTTGGCACTGAAGCTTTCTTT; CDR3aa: CASTSSGVGTEAFF